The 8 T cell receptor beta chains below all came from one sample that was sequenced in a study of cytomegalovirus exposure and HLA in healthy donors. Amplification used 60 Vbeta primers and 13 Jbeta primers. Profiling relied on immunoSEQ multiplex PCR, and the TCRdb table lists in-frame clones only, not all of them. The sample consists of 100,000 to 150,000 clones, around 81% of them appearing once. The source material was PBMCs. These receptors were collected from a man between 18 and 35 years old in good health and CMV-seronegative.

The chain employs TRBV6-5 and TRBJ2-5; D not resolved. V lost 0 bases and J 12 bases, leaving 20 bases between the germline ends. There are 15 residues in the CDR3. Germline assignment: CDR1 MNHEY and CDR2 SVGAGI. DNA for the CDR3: TGTGCCAGCAGTTACTCAAGTGATGGTTCCATCCAGAAGTACTTC. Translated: CASSYSSDGSIQKYF.

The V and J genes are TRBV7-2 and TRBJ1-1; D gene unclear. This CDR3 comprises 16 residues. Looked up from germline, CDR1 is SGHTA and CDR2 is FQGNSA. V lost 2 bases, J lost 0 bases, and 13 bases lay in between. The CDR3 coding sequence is TGTGCCAGCAGCTTATTATATGGGAGACTGAACACTGAAGCTTTCTTT. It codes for CASSLLYGRLNTEAFF. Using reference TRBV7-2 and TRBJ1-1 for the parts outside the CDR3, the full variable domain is GAGVSQSPSNKVTEKGKDVELRCDPISGHTALYWYRQSLGQGLEFLIYFQGNSAPDKSGLPSDRFSAERTGGSVSTLTIQRTQQEDSAVYLCASSLLYGRLNTEAFFGQGTRLTVV.

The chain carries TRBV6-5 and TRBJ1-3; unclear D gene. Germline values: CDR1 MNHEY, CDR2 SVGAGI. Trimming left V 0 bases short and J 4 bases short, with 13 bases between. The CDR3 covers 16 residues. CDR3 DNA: TGTGCCAGCAGTTACTCGGCGGAACTCTCGGGAAACACCATATATTTT. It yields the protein CASSYSAELSGNTIYF.

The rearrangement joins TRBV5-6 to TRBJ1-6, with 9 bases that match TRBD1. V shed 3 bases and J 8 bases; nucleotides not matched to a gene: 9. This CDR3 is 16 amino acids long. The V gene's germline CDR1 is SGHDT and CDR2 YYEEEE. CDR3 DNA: TGTGCCAGCAGCTATCCCGGGACAGGGTTGGATTCACCCCTCCACTTT. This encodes CASSYPGTGLDSPLHF.

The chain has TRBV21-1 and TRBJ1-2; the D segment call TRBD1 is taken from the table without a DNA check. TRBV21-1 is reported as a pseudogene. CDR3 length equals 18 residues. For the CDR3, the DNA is TGTGCCAGCAGCCTCACAGGGGGCGGAAAACAAGCTAACTATGGCTACACCTTC. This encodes CASSLTGGGKQANYGYTF.

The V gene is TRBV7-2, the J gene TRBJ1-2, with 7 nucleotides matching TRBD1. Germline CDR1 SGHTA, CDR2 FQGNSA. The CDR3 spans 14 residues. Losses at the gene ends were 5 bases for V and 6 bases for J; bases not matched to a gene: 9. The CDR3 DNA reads TGTGCCAGCAGCAAAAGGGACAGCTACCATGGCTACACCTTC. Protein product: CASSKRDSYHGYTF.

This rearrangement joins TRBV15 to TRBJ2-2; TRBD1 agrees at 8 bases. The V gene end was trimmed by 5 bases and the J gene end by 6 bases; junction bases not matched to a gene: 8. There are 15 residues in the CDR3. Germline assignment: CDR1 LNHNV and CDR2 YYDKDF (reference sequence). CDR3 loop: CATSPDRVGSGELFF. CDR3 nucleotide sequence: TGTGCCACCAGCCCGGACAGGGTGGGTTCCGGGGAGCTGTTTTTT. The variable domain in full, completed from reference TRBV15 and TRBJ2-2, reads DAMVIQNPRYQVTQFGKPVTLSCSQTLNHNVMYWYQQKSSQAPKLLFHYYDKDFNNEADTPDNFQSRRPNTSFCFLDIRSPGLGDTAMYLCATSPDRVGSGELFFGEGSRLTVL.

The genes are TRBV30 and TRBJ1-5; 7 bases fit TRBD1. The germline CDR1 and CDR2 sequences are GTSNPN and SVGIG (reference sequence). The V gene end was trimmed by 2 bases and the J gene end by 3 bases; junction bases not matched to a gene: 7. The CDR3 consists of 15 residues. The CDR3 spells CAWSYSGGFNQPQHF. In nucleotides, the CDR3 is TGTGCCTGGAGTTATTCAGGGGGTTTCAATCAGCCCCAGCATTTT.